This TCR beta chain is from a study of cytomegalovirus exposure and HLA in healthy donors. Study at large: Caucasian-associated ancestry cluster membership applied to about 80% of approximately 400 genotyped donors.

The CDR3 contains 15 residues. Trimming removed 5 bases at V and 3 bases at J, with 17 bases between. Germline CDR1 SGHVS, CDR2 FQNEAQ. Primers included in the PCR were 60 Vbeta and 13 Jbeta primers. Here immunoSEQ multiplex PCR was the method, and the copy in TCRdb shows in-frame clones only, minus some. The sample has 75,000 to 95,000 clones, 60% to 80% seen once. All the people who gave samples were healthy bone marrow donors. Whereas donors were nominally healthy upon sampling, unrecorded immune exposures were probable. The clonotype was recovered from a man aged 50-60 years in good health and CMV-seronegative. The V call is TRBV7-8, the J call TRBJ2-7; tentative D call: TRBD1 (5 bases). The sample was PBMCs. Here the CDR3 reads CASSDMGLSNYEQYF. The CDR3 DNA sequence: TGTGCCAGCAGCGATATGGGGCTATCGAACTACGAGCAGTACTTC.